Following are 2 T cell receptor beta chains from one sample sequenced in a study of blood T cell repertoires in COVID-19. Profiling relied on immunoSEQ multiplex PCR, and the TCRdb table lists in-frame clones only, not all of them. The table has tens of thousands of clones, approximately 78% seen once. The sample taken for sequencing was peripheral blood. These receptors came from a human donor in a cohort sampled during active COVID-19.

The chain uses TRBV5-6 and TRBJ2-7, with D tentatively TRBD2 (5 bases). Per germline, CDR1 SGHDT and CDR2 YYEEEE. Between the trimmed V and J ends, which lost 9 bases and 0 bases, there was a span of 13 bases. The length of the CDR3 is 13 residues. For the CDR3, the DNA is TGTGCCACCTCAGGCGGGTCCTCCTACGAGCAGTACTTC. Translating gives CATSGGSSYEQYF.

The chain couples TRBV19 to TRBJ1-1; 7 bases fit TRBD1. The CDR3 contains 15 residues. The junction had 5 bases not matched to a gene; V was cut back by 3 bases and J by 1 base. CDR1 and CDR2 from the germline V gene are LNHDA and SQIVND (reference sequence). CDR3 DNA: TGTGCCAGTAGTATCCCAGGGGGAGGGAACACTGAAGCTTTCTTT. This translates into CASSIPGGGNTEAFF.